This T cell receptor (beta chain) was captured in a study of OX40 agonist ivuxolimab in advanced cancers. As for the study in general: Dose-escalation subjects each had hepatocellular carcinoma, melanoma, renal cell or head and neck cancer. Prior anti-PD-1, anti-PD-L1 or anti-CTLA-4 therapy was allowed; 40% to 50% had some.

Using immunoSEQ multiplex PCR, the repertoire was profiled, and TCRdb retains in-frame clones only, with some absent. The table shows around 95,000 clones, with 91% occurring only once. Looked up from germline, CDR1 is SGDLS and CDR2 is YYNGEE. The CDR3 spans 18 residues. The junction had 4 bases not matched to a gene; V was cut back by 3 bases and J by 0 bases. The chain is built from TRBV9 and TRBJ2-2; 14 bases align to TRBD2. This TCR was recovered from an adult with an advanced solid tumor such as melanoma, head and neck, liver or kidney cancer. The source material was CD4+ or CD8+ T cells sorted from blood, sampled in a trial of the OX40 agonist ivuxolimab. CDR3 sequence reads: CASSAGLAGVANTGELFF. The CDR3 DNA reads TGTGCCAGCAGCGCGGGACTAGCGGGAGTCGCGAACACCGGGGAGCTGTTTTTT.